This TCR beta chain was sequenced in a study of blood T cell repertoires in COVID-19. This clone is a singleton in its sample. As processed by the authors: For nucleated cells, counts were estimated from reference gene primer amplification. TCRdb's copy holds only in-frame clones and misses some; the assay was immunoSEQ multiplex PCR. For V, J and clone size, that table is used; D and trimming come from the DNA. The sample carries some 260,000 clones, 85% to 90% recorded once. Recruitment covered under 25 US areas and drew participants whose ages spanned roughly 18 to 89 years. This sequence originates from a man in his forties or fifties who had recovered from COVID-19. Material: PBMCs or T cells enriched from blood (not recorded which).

The CDR3 DNA reads as TGTGCCAGCTCACCACCTGGACAGGGGACCTACGAGCAGTACTTC. It codes for CASSPPGQGTYEQYF. The chain combines TRBV18 with TRBJ2-7; 9 nucleotides match TRBD1. V lost 0 bases to trimming and J lost 2 bases; unmatched junction nucleotides: 2. The CDR3 spans 15 residues. CDR1 and CDR2 (germline): KGHSH, LQKENI.